The clone carrying this T cell receptor beta chain was observed many times. Its target is unknown. The data originate from a study of molecular identifiers for immune sequencing clone quantification. The study's findings and limits: Effector cells kept over 97% of their molecules in clones above 20 RNA copies, while naive cells kept under 1% there. Jurkat TCR RNA from one cell was spiked into about a million naive cells, and it was reportedly detectable there.

Trimming at V came to 3 bases and at J to 6 bases, leaving 3 bases not matched to a gene. CDR3 length equals 12 residues. The germline CDR1 and CDR2 sequences are SGHRS and YFSETQ. TCRdb called the PCR reads again in MiXCR, with one record for every CDR3 protein. The sample lists about 640,000 distinct CDR3 sequences; less than 20% were seen once. Naive CD8 T cells, phenotype CD8+CD4-CCR7+CD45RA+, were sorted. The V and J genes are TRBV5-1 and TRBJ2-7; 7 nucleotides agree with TRBD1. Sequenced sample: naive CD8+ T cells from blood, with Jurkat cell RNA spiked in. The subset is: FACS-sorted CD8+CD4-CCR7+CD45RA+ naive T cells. This receptor was obtained from a human donor in good health. Some libraries in this study had Jurkat cell RNA spiked in. This CDR3 reads CASSWTGGEQYF. As DNA, the CDR3 is TGCGCCAGCAGCTGGACAGGTGGCGAGCAGTACTTC.